The rows below give T cell receptor beta chains drawn from one sample of a study of blood T cell repertoires in COVID-19. The protocol was immunoSEQ multiplex PCR, while the TCRdb copy is restricted to in-frame clones and leaves out a portion. The sample lists 150,000 to 200,000 clones; roughly 83% were seen once. Source material: PBMCs or T cells enriched from blood (not recorded which). These receptors were obtained from a woman between 25 and 40 years old who had recovered from COVID-19. Both conserved end residues are part of each CDR3. D genes are given only for firm matches. Some rows mark clone size as missing; the rest say once, few, many or name a class of expanded clone.

V	J	size	D	CDR3	DNA
TRBV11-2	TRBJ2-7	-	-	CASRPQPGEGYEQYF	TGTGCCAGCAGACCCCAGCCAGGGGAGGGGTACGAGCAGTACTTC
TRBV19	TRBJ2-7	-	-	CASSIQGLAVYEQYF	TGTGCCAGTAGTATTCAGGGGTTGGCCGTCTACGAGCAGTACTTC
TRBV28	TRBJ1-3	once	TRBD1	CASSRSGTGNLRNTIYF	TGTGCCAGCAGTAGATCCGGGACAGGGAATCTTAGAAACACCATATATTTT
TRBV7-3	TRBJ2-1	-	-	CASSRQAELGNEQFF	TGTGCCAGCAGCAGACAGGCCGAACTGGGCAATGAGCAGTTCTTC
TRBV11-2	TRBJ1-6	-	-	CASSLDAGSYNSPLHF	TGTGCCAGCAGCTTAGATGCAGGCTCTTATAATTCACCCCTCCACTTT
TRBV7-2	TRBJ1-5	-	-	CASSWTGNQPQHF	TGTGCCAGCAGCTGGACGGGGAATCAGCCCCAGCATTTT
TRBV6-1	TRBJ2-1	-	-	CASSEAGGGSYDEQFF	TGTGCCAGCAGTGAAGCAGGGGGGGGCTCGTACGATGAGCAGTTCTTC
TRBV21-1	TRBJ1-5	once	-	CASSKAYRDANQPQHF	TGTGCCAGCAGCAAAGCTTACAGGGACGCCAATCAGCCCCAGCATTTT
TRBV4-1	TRBJ2-6	-	TRBD1	CASSQGGTGGFSGANVLTF	TGCGCCAGCAGCCAAGGTGGGACAGGGGGATTCTCTGGGGCCAACGTCCTGACTTTC
TRBV9	TRBJ1-3	-	TRBD1	CASSTGGGPGNTIYF	TGTGCCAGCAGCACAGGGGGGGGGCCTGGAAACACCATATATTTT
TRBV6-5	TRBJ2-7	-	-	CASTEPGTLYEQYF	TGTGCCAGCACCGAACCAGGGACATTATACGAGCAGTACTTC
TRBV2	TRBJ2-2	-	-	CASRAADKRTGELFF	TGTGCCAGCAGAGCCGCCGACAAAAGAACCGGGGAGCTGTTTTTT
TRBV2	TRBJ1-1	-	-	CASSEYMANTEAFF	TGTGCCAGCAGTGAATATATGGCTAACACTGAAGCTTTCTTT
TRBV6-1	TRBJ1-2	-	-	CASSEVGRRGYGYTF	TGTGCCAGCAGTGAAGTTGGCAGAAGGGGCTATGGCTACACCTTC
TRBV9	TRBJ1-1	-	TRBD1	CASSVALTGYTEAFF	TGTGCCAGCAGCGTAGCCCTGACAGGGTACACTGAAGCTTTCTTT
TRBV6-6	TRBJ2-7	-	TRBD2	CASTPGGAYEQYF	TGTGCCAGCACCCCCGGGGGGGCCTACGAGCAGTACTTC
TRBV7-9	TRBJ2-1	-	TRBD2	CASSPWREGNEQFF	TGTGCCAGCAGCCCATGGCGGGAGGGTAATGAGCAGTTCTTC
TRBV3-1/TRBV3-2	TRBJ1-1	-	TRBD1	CASSQYTGTGRTEAFF	TGTGCCAGCAGCCAGTATACCGGGACAGGGCGGACTGAAGCTTTCTTT
TRBV7-3	TRBJ2-7	-	TRBD2	CASSLNPGLAGGPYEQYF	TGTGCCAGCAGCTTAAATCCGGGACTAGCGGGAGGGCCCTACGAGCAGTACTTC
TRBV5-4	TRBJ1-2	-	TRBD1	CASSLQGGRYTF	TGTGCCAGCAGCTTACAGGGGGGTCGCTACACCTTC